Presented here are 30 T cell receptor beta chains from one specimen sequenced in a study of shared clonotypes between healthy human individuals. Generated by immunoSEQ multiplex PCR, the TCRdb table keeps only in-frame clones and is missing some. Seen here are millions of clones, about 92% observed once, and the top ten hold 0.39%. Sequenced sample: naive CD4+ T cells from PBMCs. The subset is: CD45RA+ positively selected. The receptors originated from a young man in good health. Some clones in this sample may be carry-over from other donors' samples.

The V and J genes are TRBV5-4 and TRBJ2-5, with 8 bases that match TRBD1. The CDR3 consists of 15 residues. V lost 4 bases, J lost 1 base, and 6 bases stayed unmatched. Per the germline V gene, CDR1 is SGHNT and CDR2 is YYREEE (reference sequence). The CDR3 DNA reads TGTGCCAGCAGCAGCAACAGGGGGGCCCAAGAGACCCAGTACTTC. Translating it yields CASSSNRGAQETQYF.

This chain connects TRBV29-1 to TRBJ2-7; 14 bases fit TRBD2. The CDR3 extends over 14 amino acids. Germline V gene sequence: CDR1 SQVTM, CDR2 ANQGSEA. J gave up 4 bases and V 6 bases, and 5 bases lay outside the gene matches. CDR3 region: CSVPGTSGSYEQYF. CDR3 sequence (DNA): TGCAGCGTGCCAGGGACTAGCGGGAGTTACGAGCAGTACTTC.

The CDR3 is CSVAGTYNEQFF. The CDR3 nucleotides are TGCAGCGTTGCCGGAACCTACAATGAGCAGTTCTTC. V and J are TRBV29-1 and TRBJ2-1, with D uncertain. This CDR3 contains 12 residues. Deletions cut 4 bases from V and 2 bases from J, with 6 bases between. CDR1 and CDR2 (germline): SQVTM, ANQGSEA.

The chain is built from TRBV19 and TRBJ2-5; D gene unclear. CDR3 length: 13 amino acids. From germline, CDR1 is LNHDA and CDR2 SQIVND (reference sequence). With 6 bases removed from V and 3 bases from J, the gap between germline ends came to 11 bases. This CDR3 reads CASSWAYKETQYF. CDR3 nucleotide sequence: TGTGCCAGTAGCTGGGCCTATAAAGAGACCCAGTACTTC.

The chain links TRBV9 to TRBJ2-3, with 11 bases lining up with TRBD2. The CDR3 is 17 amino acids. The germline gives CDR1 SGDLS, CDR2 YYNGEE. The trim removed 5 bases at V and 2 bases at J, leaving 10 bases unmatched. The CDR3 DNA reads TGTGCCAGCAGGCGGATGACTAGCGGGAATCTCACAGATACGCAGTATTTT. It yields the protein CASRRMTSGNLTDTQYF.

The chain joins TRBV28 to TRBJ2-1; 8 bases match TRBD2. The length of the CDR3 is 14 residues. The germline V gene encodes CDR1 MDHEN and CDR2 SYDVKM. Unmatched junction bases numbered 11, after V lost 9 bases and J lost 7 bases. The CDR3 region has the DNA TGTGCCAGTGCGGGGACTAGGATTAAGAATGAGCAGTTCTTC. It translates to CASAGTRIKNEQFF.

The genes are TRBV7-8 and TRBJ2-7; no clear D. CDR1 SGHVS and CDR2 FQNEAQ come from the germline V gene. The CDR3 is made up of 11 amino acids. V was cut by 2 bases and J by 6 bases, with 5 bases left in between. The CDR3 nucleotides are TGTGCCAGCAGCTTATTGGCCGAGCAGTACTTC. Protein product: CASSLLAEQYF.

The chain is built from TRBV27 and TRBJ1-5; TRBD1 is a possible D gene (6 bases). The ends were cut back, 6 bases at V and 6 bases at J, with 21 bases in the middle. From germline, CDR1 is MNHEY and CDR2 SMNVEV (reference sequence). This CDR3 has 16 amino acids. In nucleotides, the CDR3 is TGTGCCAGCAGCCCGATGGGGGAGGGGGTTTCTCAGCCCCAGCATTTT. It is translated as CASSPMGEGVSQPQHF.

For the CDR3, the DNA is TGTGCCAGCAGCCAAGTTTTAGCGGGACTGGAGACCCAGTACTTC. Translation gives CASSQVLAGLETQYF. This chain joins TRBV14 and TRBJ2-5; 8 bases fit TRBD2. V dropped 1 base and J dropped 5; count of bases not matched to a gene: 6. The CDR3 has 15 residues. The germline gives CDR1 SGHDN, CDR2 FVKESK. Filled out from reference TRBV14 and TRBJ2-5, the complete variable domain reads EAGVTQFPSHSVIEKGQTVTLRCDPISGHDNLYWYRRVMGKEIKFLLHFVKESKQDESGMPNNRFLAERTGGTYSTLKVQPAELEDSGVYFCASSQVLAGLETQYFGPGTRLLVL.

The chain carries TRBV5-1 and TRBJ2-1, with 10 bases that match TRBD2. Germline CDR1 and CDR2: SGHRS and YFSETQ. J lost 8 bases, V lost 0 bases, and 8 bases had no gene match. The CDR3 is 16 residues long. CDR3 residues: CASSLGPSGGGYEQFF. CDR3 DNA sequence: TGCGCCAGCAGCTTGGGGCCTAGCGGGGGTGGCTATGAGCAGTTCTTC.

A single count supports this clone. The rearrangement joins TRBV27 to TRBJ1-6; D not resolved. The CDR3 is made up of 17 amino acids. Germline CDR1 is MNHEY and CDR2 is SMNVEV (reference sequence). V shed 3 bases and J shed 2 bases, with 14 bases lying between them. The CDR3 loop is CASSFKRETAYNSPLHF. DNA of the CDR3: TGTGCCAGCAGTTTCAAAAGGGAGACGGCCTATAATTCACCCCTCCACTTT.

The sample holds one count of this clone. The rearrangement joins TRBV6-5 to TRBJ2-7; 7 nucleotides align to TRBD1. V was pared by 6 bases and J by 0 bases, with 5 bases of the junction left unmatched. The CDR3 contains 14 residues. The V gene's germline CDR1 is MNHEY and CDR2 SVGAGI. The CDR3 reads CASRRGGTSYEQYF. The CDR3 coding sequence is TGTGCCAGCAGGCGAGGGGGCACCTCCTACGAGCAGTACTTC.

A note on this clone: Other DNA sequences from this sample encode an identical CDR3 as well. The chain recombines TRBV28 with TRBJ2-7; D perhaps matches TRBD1 (6 bases). Trimming left V 5 bases short and J 1 base short, with 12 bases between. This CDR3 is built from 14 residues. Germline loops: CDR1 MDHEN, CDR2 SYDVKM. This chain's CDR3 is CASSLQGYSYEQYF. DNA of the CDR3: TGTGCCAGCAGTCTACAGGGTTATTCCTACGAGCAGTACTTC.

Details on this clone: Other DNA sequences in the same sample also yield this CDR3. The chain carries TRBV14 and TRBJ2-2; 11 bases map to TRBD2. The CDR3 covers 16 residues. The germline V gene encodes CDR1 SGHDN and CDR2 FVKESK. V dropped 3 bases and J dropped 2; count of bases not matched to a gene: 2. In DNA form, the CDR3 reads TGTGCCAGCAGCCAGGGACTAGCGGCTAACACCGGGGAGCTGTTTTTT. Its protein product is CASSQGLAANTGELFF.

V and J are TRBV19 and TRBJ1-1, with D uncertain. This CDR3 has 14 residues. V was shortened by 2 bases and J by 2 bases, with 9 bases between the two germline ends. Per germline, CDR1 LNHDA and CDR2 SQIVND (reference sequence). CDR3 residues: CASSIYVANTEAFF. The CDR3 coding sequence is TGTGCCAGTAGTATATACGTCGCTAACACTGAAGCTTTCTTT.

The chain employs TRBV30 and TRBJ2-1; 8 nucleotides align to TRBD2. With V trimmed by 2 bases and J by 3 bases, 18 bases remained unmatched. The CDR3 loop spans 19 amino acids. Germline V lookup: CDR1 GTSNPN, CDR2 SVGIG (reference sequence). CDR3 DNA sequence: TGTGCCTGGAGTACAAATAGCCTCACCCTAGCGGGCTTCTACAATGAGCAGTTCTTC. It encodes CAWSTNSLTLAGFYNEQFF.

The rearrangement uses TRBV5-1 and TRBJ2-1; possibly TRBD2 for D (6 bases). V gave up 4 bases and J gave up 9 bases, with 17 bases separating them. Germline CDR1 and CDR2: SGHRS and YFSETQ. The length of the CDR3 is 14 residues. The CDR3: CASSPETSGVEQFF. In DNA, the CDR3 is TGCGCCAGCAGCCCGGAAACCTCGGGGGTTGAGCAGTTCTTC.

The rearrangement uses TRBV15 and TRBJ2-5, with 13 bases lining up with TRBD2. The germline V gene encodes CDR1 LNHNV and CDR2 YYDKDF (reference sequence). The CDR3 totals 17 residues. Trimming removed 0 bases from V and 4 bases from J; junction bases left unmatched: 5. CDR3 DNA: TGTGCCACCAGCAGAGATAGGACTAGCGGGAGACTAGAGACCCAGTACTTC. Translation: CATSRDRTSGRLETQYF. The whole variable domain, remainder taken from reference TRBV15 and TRBJ2-5, is DAMVIQNPRYQVTQFGKPVTLSCSQTLNHNVMYWYQQKSSQAPKLLFHYYDKDFNNEADTPDNFQSRRPNTSFCFLDIRSPGLGDTAMYLCATSRDRTSGRLETQYFGPGTRLLVL.

V and J are TRBV5-1 and TRBJ2-5, with D perhaps TRBD2 (5 bases). Between the trimmed V and J ends, which lost 0 bases and 5 bases, there was a span of 14 bases. The CDR3 is 15 amino acids. Looked up from germline, CDR1 is SGHRS and CDR2 is YFSETQ. The CDR3 DNA sequence: TGCGCCAGCAGCTTGGGTTCGGACGGACTGGAGACCCAGTACTTC. It is translated as CASSLGSDGLETQYF. The full variable domain, in which reference TRBV5-1 and TRBJ2-5 provide the parts outside the CDR3, is KAGVTQTPRYLIKTRGQQVTLSCSPISGHRSVSWYQQTPGQGLQFLFEYFSETQRNKGNFPGRFSGRQFSNSRSEMNVSTLELGDSALYLCASSLGSDGLETQYFGPGTRLLVL.

The CDR3 DNA reads TGTGCCAGTAGTATGAGTGGACTAGCGGCCTACAATGAGCAGTTCTTC. Protein product: CASSMSGLAAYNEQFF. This chain uses TRBV19 with TRBJ2-1, with TRBD2 matching over 10 bases. This CDR3 has 16 amino acids. V trimming: 3 bases; J trimming: 2 bases; junction bases outside the gene matches: 4. Germline CDR1 reads LNHDA; CDR2 reads SQIVND (reference sequence).

J is TRBJ2-1 and V is TRBV6-1, with 9 positions matching TRBD1. The CDR3 length is 15 residues. The germline gives CDR1 MNHNS, CDR2 SASEGT. V was pared by 6 bases and J by 7 bases, with 10 bases of the junction left unmatched. CDR3 sequence reads: CASRPGQGLQNEQFF. The CDR3 bases are TGTGCCAGCAGACCGGGACAGGGTCTTCAAAATGAGCAGTTCTTC.

The chain employs TRBV29-1 and TRBJ2-2; D gene uncertain. Trimming took 7 bases from V and 1 from J, leaving 13 bases between them. CDR1 and CDR2 (germline): SQVTM, ANQGSEA. CDR3 size: 14 residues. The chain's CDR3 is CSAEGPMNTGELFF. The CDR3 nucleotides are TGCAGCGCCGAAGGTCCAATGAACACCGGGGAGCTGTTTTTT.

To note about this clone: This sample also contains other DNA sequences that code for the same CDR3. The chain carries TRBV7-3 and TRBJ2-3; possibly TRBD1 for D (6 bases). V dropped 4 bases and J dropped 2 bases, with 7 bases sitting between them. This CDR3 is 13 amino acids long. The V gene's germline CDR1 is SGHTA and CDR2 FQGTGA. The CDR3 region has the DNA TGTGCCAGCAGCTCAGGGGTCACAGATACGCAGTATTTT. It encodes CASSSGVTDTQYF.

The rearrangement links TRBV28 to TRBJ2-7, with 8 bases identical to TRBD1. This CDR3 comprises 16 residues. V lost 5 bases and J lost 4; bases outside the gene matches: 13. Looked up from germline, CDR1 is MDHEN and CDR2 is SYDVKM. The CDR3 DNA reads as TGTGCCAGCAGTGCCTCCGGGACAGGCGCAAGGTACGAGCAGTACTTC. Protein product: CASSASGTGARYEQYF.

This rearrangement joins TRBV7-3 to TRBJ2-7; TRBD2 aligns across 11 bases. The ends lost 5 bases at V and 3 bases at J; junction bases unmatched: 3. CDR1 is SGHTA and CDR2 is FQGTGA in the germline V gene. This CDR3 region has 14 residues. For the CDR3, the DNA is TGTGCCAGCAGCCCACTAGCGGGAGTCTACGAGCAGTACTTC. This sequence encodes CASSPLAGVYEQYF.

This clone was seen more than once but under ten times. The V and J genes are TRBV28 and TRBJ1-5; D unresolved. CDR1 is MDHEN, CDR2 SYDVKM, per germline. This CDR3 spans 12 amino acids. Trimming took 1 base from V and 10 from J, leaving 8 bases between them. The CDR3 coding sequence is TGTGCCAGCAGTTTATCAGTGGGCCCCCAGCATTTT. Residues: CASSLSVGPQHF.

Turning to this clone: The same CDR3 also results from other DNA sequences found in this sample. V is TRBV28 and J is TRBJ2-5; TRBD1 aligns across 10 bases. Germline V gene data show CDR1 as MDHEN and CDR2 as SYDVKM. Germline trimming cut 6 bases from V and 3 bases from J; bases unmatched to any gene: 7. The CDR3 has 15 amino acids. The CDR3 loop reads CASSLPGQGKETQYF. The CDR3, as DNA: TGTGCCAGCAGCCTACCGGGACAGGGGAAAGAGACCCAGTACTTC.

This chain links TRBV6-5 with TRBJ1-1; 9 nucleotides agree with TRBD1. Unmatched junction bases numbered 6, after V lost 6 bases and J lost 4 bases. This CDR3 has 14 residues. Germline CDR1 MNHEY, CDR2 SVGAGI. The CDR3, as DNA: TGTGCCAGCAGACCAACGACAGGGGGCACTGAAGCTTTCTTT. It is translated as CASRPTTGGTEAFF.

The genes are TRBV30 and TRBJ2-2; the D call may be TRBD1 or TRBD2 (6 bases each). Germline V lookup: CDR1 GTSNPN, CDR2 SVGIG (reference sequence). The length of the CDR3 is 13 residues. V was pared by 3 bases and J by 7 bases, with 12 bases between. CDR3 nucleotide sequence: TGTGCCTGGAGCTTGGGGGGACACGGGGAGCTGTTTTTT. Its protein product is CAWSLGGHGELFF. Full variable domain (rest looked up from reference TRBV30 and TRBJ2-2): SQTIHQWPATLVQPVGSPLSLECTVEGTSNPNLYWYRQAAGRGLQLLFYSVGIGQISSEVPQNLSASRPQDRQFILSSKKLLLSDSGFYLCAWSLGGHGELFFGEGSRLTVL.

The chain joins TRBV28 to TRBJ2-3; the match to TRBD2 covers 10 bases. Trimming cost V 5 bases and J 1 base; bases outside gene matches: 6. Germline V lookup: CDR1 MDHEN, CDR2 SYDVKM. CDR3 size: 16 residues. The CDR3 sequence: CASSSSGRPGTDTQYF. The DNA for the CDR3 is TGTGCCAGCAGTAGTAGCGGGAGGCCCGGCACAGATACGCAGTATTTT.